This T cell receptor (beta chain) was captured in a study of cytomegalovirus exposure and HLA in healthy donors. Study results and limitations: Common viral pathogens seemed, in a later analysis, to connect with several of the most significant clusters. Later analysis revealed greater clonal expansion in HLA-associated TCR beta chains than in equally common others. What a later analysis reportedly showed was that an Asian-associated ancestry cluster had fewer N-insertions than the 666-donor mean. Cytomegalovirus association was assigned to under 200 TCR beta chains.

60 Vbeta and 13 Jbeta primers were used in PCR. The repertoire was sequenced with immunoSEQ multiplex PCR; TCRdb's copy has only in-frame clones and lacks some. The sample has around 130,000 clones, around 75% seen once; the top ten hold less than 4%. In regard to this clone: Its specificity is not known. The sample contains more than one DNA sequence encoding this CDR3.

Per the germline V gene, CDR1 is SQVTM and CDR2 is ANQGSEA. The CDR3 is 13 amino acids. With 4 bases clipped from V and 2 bases from J, the junction kept 3 bases outside the gene matches. This chain uses TRBV29-1 with TRBJ2-5; 8 bases line up with TRBD1. This TCR was sampled from a man aged 25-45 years in good health and CMV-seronegative. Input material: PBMCs. In DNA form, the CDR3 reads TGCAGCGTTGTTGGACAGGGACAAGAGACCCAGTACTTC. It yields the protein CSVVGQGQETQYF.